Only a few counts were recorded for the clone carrying this T cell receptor (beta chain). Its cognate antigen is unknown. V was cut by 7 bases and J by 2 bases, with 15 bases left in between. The CDR3 is made up of 14 amino acids. The record originates from a study of T cell repertoires in cytomegalovirus infection. TCRdb re-analysed the reads in MiXCR, keeping a single row per CDR3 protein. The sample consists of 350,000 to 400,000 distinct CDR3 sequences, about 35% of them appearing once. Study observations and caveats: Cumulative public TCR beta family frequency identified carriers of CMV plus the relevant HLA. HLA-C-restricted CMV-specific TCR beta clonotypes were dominant in the ex vivo response.

This chain links TRBV12-3 or TRBV12-4 with TRBJ2-7; tentatively, D is TRBD1 (6 bases). The sequence was collected from a human donor in good health (CMV status not recorded). Some clones in this sample may be carry-over from other donors' samples. Sequenced material: cultured PBMCs, taken from culture after CMV antigen stimulation. CDR3 sequence (DNA): TGTGCCAGCACTCCCCCGGGACATCCCTACGAGCAGTACTTC. This translates into CASTPPGHPYEQYF.